The 17 T cell receptor beta chains given below trace back to one sample, sequenced in a study of CD8 T cells in ankylosing spondylitis. General observations from the study: What seemed typical of ankylosing spondylitis blood was a TCR beta motif built from eight highly homologous variants.

From the 5' RACE reads, TCRdb called clonotypes with MiXCR, one entry per CDR3 protein. The sample includes 450,000 to 550,000 distinct CDR3 sequences, less than 6% of them seen just once. The antigens of these receptors remain unknown. The source material was blood, either unsorted or a sorted T cell fraction (not recorded which). These receptors all come from a male donor with ankylosing spondylitis.

This clonotype was detected ten times or more. The chain combines TRBV9 with TRBJ1-2; possible D gene TRBD1, 6 bases. Trimming cost V 3 bases and J 3 bases, with 12 bases left between them. The V gene's germline CDR1 is SGDLS and CDR2 YYNGEE. The CDR3 runs to 14 residues. The CDR3 is CASSGQGTDYGYTF. CDR3 DNA: TGTGCCAGCAGCGGCCAGGGGACGGACTATGGCTACACCTTC.

This clonotype was seen ten or more times. The V gene is TRBV5-1, the J gene TRBJ2-7, with TRBD2 matching 8 bases. The CDR3 covers 15 residues. J lost 5 bases, V lost 4 bases, and 11 bases had no gene match. The germline gives CDR1 SGHRS, CDR2 YFSETQ. The CDR3: CASSPLGTSRDEQYF. The DNA of the CDR3 is TGCGCCAGCAGCCCACTGGGGACTAGTAGGGACGAGCAGTACTTC.

This clonotype was seen ten or more times. The V gene is TRBV5-1, the J gene TRBJ2-1; D not resolved. Germline CDR1 SGHRS, CDR2 YFSETQ. With 0 bases removed from V and 9 bases from J, the gap between germline ends came to 4 bases. The CDR3 is made up of 11 amino acids. CDR3 bases: TGCGCCAGCAGCTTGGTGGGTGAGCAGTTCTTC. Translating gives CASSLVGEQFF.

This clonotype was seen repeatedly, ten times or more. The chain couples TRBV7-2 to TRBJ2-1, with D uncertain. The CDR3 length is 18 residues. Trimming pared 0 bases from V and 8 bases from J, leaving 23 bases between. Germline lookup yields CDR1 SGHTA and CDR2 FQGNSA. CDR3 bases: TGTGCCAGCAGCTTAGCAACGCCATTTTTGGTTCGTTTCCATGAGCAGTTCTTC. This sequence encodes CASSLATPFLVRFHEQFF.

In its sample, this clonotype was seen a few times. The CDR3 spells CASSLRLAGAANTGELFF. CDR3 in DNA: TGTGCCAGCAGCTTAAGACTAGCGGGAGCCGCGAACACCGGGGAGCTGTTTTTT. This chain joins TRBV5-5 and TRBJ2-2; 12 nucleotides line up with TRBD2. Trimming cost V 2 bases and J 0 bases; bases outside gene matches: 5. This CDR3 is built from 18 residues. Looked up from germline, CDR1 is SGHKS and CDR2 is YYEKEE (reference sequence).

The sample holds many counts of this clonotype. The J gene is TRBJ1-2, the V gene TRBV12-3 or TRBV12-4, with 9 bases that match TRBD1. The ends lost 5 bases at V and 11 bases at J; junction bases unmatched: 6. The CDR3 loop spans 12 amino acids. DNA for the CDR3: TGTGCCAGCAGTAGGGACAGGGCCGTATACACCTTC. Its translation is CASSRDRAVYTF.

This clonotype was detected many times. The J gene is TRBJ2-1, the V gene TRBV5-1; D is unclear. Germline CDR1 reads SGHRS; CDR2 reads YFSETQ. Trimming pared 2 bases from V and 4 bases from J, leaving 13 bases between. The CDR3 length is 15 residues. CDR3 DNA sequence: TGCGCCAGCAGCTTCGCAGTCACCGCTTACAATGAGCAGTTCTTC. The encoded protein is CASSFAVTAYNEQFF. Full variable domain (rest looked up from reference TRBV5-1 and TRBJ2-1): KAGVTQTPRYLIKTRGQQVTLSCSPISGHRSVSWYQQTPGQGLQFLFEYFSETQRNKGNFPGRFSGRQFSNSRSEMNVSTLELGDSALYLCASSFAVTAYNEQFFGPGTRLTVL.

This rearrangement joins TRBV4-3 to TRBJ2-7; D may be TRBD2 (5 bases). V lost 4 bases to trimming and J lost 3 bases, with 16 bases between them. The CDR3 extends over 15 amino acids. CDR1 is LGHNA, CDR2 YSLEER, per germline. CDR3 DNA: TGCGCCAGCAGCCCAGGAACAGCGGCGGTCTACGAGCAGTACTTC. Translating gives CASSPGTAAVYEQYF.

Ten or more counts support this clonotype. V usage is TRBV4-3 and J usage is TRBJ1-2; the match to TRBD1 covers 7 bases. V trimming: 0 bases; J trimming: 3 bases; junction bases outside the gene matches: 10. Germline CDR1 reads LGHNA; CDR2 reads YSLEER. The CDR3 has 17 amino acids. The CDR3 DNA reads as TGCGCCAGCAGCCAAGAAGGGCCAGGGGGAGAGTACTATGGCTACACCTTC. This translates into CASSQEGPGGEYYGYTF.

The table lists this clonotype with a few counts. The chain has TRBV28 and TRBJ2-1; tentatively, D is TRBD1 (6 bases). The germline gives CDR1 MDHEN, CDR2 SYDVKM. V shed 3 bases and J shed 8 bases, with 20 bases lying between them. This CDR3 region has 16 residues. The CDR3 reads CASSLGGRGQGDEQFF. The CDR3 nucleotides read TGTGCCAGCAGTTTGGGTGGTAGGGGACAAGGGGATGAGCAGTTCTTC.

This chain links TRBV4-2 with TRBJ1-1; 7 nucleotides line up with TRBD1. Germline trimming cut 2 bases from V and 2 bases from J; bases unmatched to any gene: 5. The V gene's germline CDR1 is LGHNA and CDR2 YNFKEQ. This CDR3 contains 15 residues. The CDR3: CASSQYDRVNTEAFF. The CDR3 DNA sequence: TGTGCCAGCAGCCAATATGACAGGGTTAACACTGAAGCTTTCTTT.

This clonotype showed up many times. This chain uses TRBV21-1 with TRBJ1-5. TRBV21-1 is an annotated pseudogene. The CDR3 consists of 14 residues. CDR3 sequence: CASSKSSVYQPQHF. The CDR3 bases are TGTGCCAGCAGCAAATCTTCAGTCTATCAGCCCCAGCATTTT.

This clonotype was observed a handful of times. A much larger clone differs by one base, so this may be a read error. The CDR3 protein is CASRKTGGSYEQYF. In nucleotides, the CDR3 is TGTGCCAGCAGAAAGACAGGGGGCTCCTACGAGCAGTACTTC. The rearrangement joins TRBV19 to TRBJ2-7; 9 nucleotides agree with TRBD1. Germline V CDR1 and CDR2: LNHDA, SQIVND (reference sequence). The junction had 6 bases not matched to a gene; V was cut back by 9 bases and J by 0 bases. The CDR3 is 14 amino acids.

Ten or more counts support this clonotype. The chain uses TRBV20-1 and TRBJ2-2, with 8 bases matching TRBD2. The germline gives CDR1 DFQATT, CDR2 SNEGSKA (reference sequence). The ends lost 3 bases at V and 7 bases at J; junction bases unmatched: 4. This CDR3 spans 13 amino acids. The CDR3 reads CSASHLAGGELFF. CDR3 in DNA: TGCAGTGCTAGTCACCTAGCGGGCGGGGAGCTGTTTTTT.

This clonotype was picked up many times. The chain combines TRBV7-2 with TRBJ1-4, with D possibly TRBD1 on 6 matching bases. This CDR3 is built from 16 residues. CDR1 SGHTA and CDR2 FQGNSA come from the germline V gene. Trimming cost V 1 base and J 3 bases, with 12 bases left between them. This CDR3 is CASSLGDIAANEKLFF. CDR3 nucleotide sequence: TGTGCCAGCAGCTTAGGGGACATAGCGGCTAATGAAAAACTGTTTTTT.

This clonotype was counted ten times or more. CDR3 in DNA: TGTGCCAGCAGCCACTCTAGCGGGGGTCTTAACATTCAGTACTTC. As protein: CASSHSSGGLNIQYF. The chain joins TRBV12-3 or TRBV12-4 to TRBJ2-4, with 10 nucleotides matching TRBD2. This CDR3 spans 15 amino acids. The ends lost 6 bases at V and 7 bases at J; junction bases unmatched: 9.

The chain combines TRBV19 with TRBJ2-1; 11 bases agree with TRBD1. Losses at the gene ends were 7 bases for V and 9 bases for J; bases not matched to a gene: 14. CDR1 and CDR2 (germline): LNHDA, SQIVND (reference sequence). CDR3 length equals 16 residues. CDR3: CASTSGTGGSFGEQFF. In DNA form, the CDR3 reads TGTGCCAGTACCTCCGGGACAGGGGGTAGTTTCGGTGAGCAGTTCTTC.